The clone carrying this T cell receptor beta chain was detected a few times. As for time point: newly diagnosed GD, antithyroid drugs for less than 3 months. Generation of the TCR library employed RNA extracted from PBMCs. Building the TCR beta libraries relied on iRepertoire HTBI primers, and CDR3 regions underwent Arm-PCR. TCRdb redid the calling of the multiplex PCR reads with MiXCR, one entry per CDR3 protein. The sample lists fewer than 450,000 distinct CDR3 sequences, 15% occurring once. The germline CDR1 and CDR2 sequences are SQVTM and ANQGSEA. V was clipped by 3 bases and J by 10 bases; unmatched bases: 10. The CDR3 is 14 residues long. This entry belongs to a study of regulatory T cells in long-lasting Graves disease. These records were also assigned to another study, of T cells in Graves' hyperthyroidism and ophthalmopathy.

The rearrangement links TRBV29-1 to TRBJ2-1; TRBD1 matches at 9 bases. The origin of this receptor is a woman in her 40s with Graves disease. The specimen was peripheral blood mononuclear cells (PBMCs), collected at new diagnosis, from a patient treated with antithyroid drugs. This CDR3 is CSVEVGTGFLEQFF. The DNA of the CDR3 is TGCAGCGTTGAGGTCGGGACAGGGTTTTTGGAGCAGTTCTTC.